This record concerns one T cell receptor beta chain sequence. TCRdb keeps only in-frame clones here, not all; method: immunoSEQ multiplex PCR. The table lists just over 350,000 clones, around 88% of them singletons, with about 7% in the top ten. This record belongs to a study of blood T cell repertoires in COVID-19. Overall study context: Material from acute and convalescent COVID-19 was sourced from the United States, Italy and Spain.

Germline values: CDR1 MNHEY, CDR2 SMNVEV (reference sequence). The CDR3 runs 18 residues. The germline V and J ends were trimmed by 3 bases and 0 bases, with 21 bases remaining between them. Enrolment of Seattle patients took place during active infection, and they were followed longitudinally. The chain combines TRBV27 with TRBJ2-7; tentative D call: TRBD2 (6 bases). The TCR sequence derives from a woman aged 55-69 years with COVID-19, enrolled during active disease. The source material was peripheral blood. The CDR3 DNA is TGTGCCAGCAGTTTCGATGGGAGTTGGCGGGGAAGCTCCTACGAGCAGTACTTC. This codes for CASSFDGSWRGSSYEQYF.